The sequence of this T cell receptor (beta chain) was determined in a study of blood T cell repertoires in COVID-19. Study overall: The analysed material was cDNA or gDNA that came from T cells, B-cell-depleted T cells, or PBMCs.

Per the original methods: Amplification from reference gene primers served as the basis for estimated nucleated cell counts. Assay: immunoSEQ multiplex PCR; the TCRdb copy retains only in-frame clones and omits some. D and trimming were read from the DNA, whereas the V and J calls and clone size are those reported in that table. The sample has about 240,000 clones; about 89% are singletons. There are 15 residues in the CDR3. The germline V gene encodes CDR1 SGHRS and CDR2 YFSETQ. The germline V and J ends were trimmed by 0 bases and 4 bases, with 10 bases remaining between them. The source material was PBMCs or T cells enriched from blood (not recorded which). This TCR was sampled from a woman aged 25 to 45 who had recovered from COVID-19. The V gene is TRBV5-1, the J gene TRBJ2-2; D is undetermined. The CDR3 sequence: CASSLALRSTGELFF. The CDR3 bases are TGCGCCAGCAGCTTGGCCTTGCGGAGCACCGGGGAGCTGTTTTTT.